This TCR beta chain came from a study of technical replicates of blood from several donors. The germline V gene has CDR1 SGHRS and CDR2 YFSETQ. Trimming removed 1 base at V and 8 bases at J, with 19 bases between. The CDR3 runs 16 residues. Assay: immunoSEQ multiplex PCR; the TCRdb copy retains only in-frame clones and omits some. The sample shows under 95,000 clones, roughly 98% of them seen only once. Sequencing input: T cells isolated from PBMCs. The chain couples TRBV5-1 to TRBJ2-1, with D perhaps matching TRBD2 (7 bases). The sequence came from a human donor in good health. CDR3 in amino acids: CASSLKFGGAGHEQFF. For the CDR3, the DNA is TGCGCCAGCAGCTTGAAATTTGGGGGGGCGGGCCATGAGCAGTTCTTC.